The 23 T cell receptor beta chains given below trace back to one sample, sequenced in a study of T cell responses to AZD1222 COVID-19 vaccine (dated by TCRdb to the early 2020s). Explained via the paper, the time point label denotes: about 28 days (+/-7) after the second vaccine dose. To prepare the library, the immunoSEQ multiplex PCR assay was applied. Held by TCRdb, this immuneACCESS table contains in-frame sequences only and omits some clones. Under half of the omission traces to an unresolved V gene where checked; the cause of the rest is unknown. This sample comprises tens of thousands of clones, around 91% of them detected only once. The top ten constitute over 30% of the sample. Sequenced material: peripheral blood, taken 28 days after the second AZD1222 dose. The receptors were sampled from an adult who received the AZD1222 COVID-19 vaccine.

The chain has TRBV12-3 or TRBV12-4 and TRBJ2-2; D remains ambiguous. CDR3 length: 13 amino acids. Trimming left V 6 bases short and J 3 bases short, with 8 bases between. CDR3 sequence (DNA): TGTGCCAGCAGACGACTTTACACCGGGGAGCTGTTTTTT. Its translation is CASRRLYTGELFF.

Of note for this clone: The junction does not match germline at one end; this may be a read error. In nucleotides, the CDR3 is TGTGCCAGCAGAGAAGCTCAAGTCATCCACTTT. This codes for CASREAQVIHF. The gene calls are TRBV6-1 and TRBJ1-6; D is undetermined. The CDR3 is 11 amino acids. CDR1 and CDR2 from the germline V gene are MNHNS and SASEGT.

J is TRBJ1-2 and V is TRBV6-1; tentatively, D is TRBD1 (5 bases). The CDR3 loop spans 13 amino acids. V was clipped by 2 bases and J by 12 bases, with 16 bases between them. Germline assignment: CDR1 MNHNS and CDR2 SASEGT. This CDR3 is CASSESGQGSNTF. Here the CDR3 DNA reads TGTGCCAGCAGTGAAAGCGGGCAGGGAAGTAACACCTTC.

The chain is built from TRBV7-2 and TRBJ1-5, with TRBD1 matching over 10 bases. Trimming cost V 0 bases and J 7 bases; bases outside gene matches: 3. Germline CDR1 reads SGHTA; CDR2 reads FQGNSA. The CDR3 extends over 15 amino acids. The CDR3 is CASSLATGGWQPQHF. The CDR3 bases are TGTGCCAGCAGCTTAGCGACAGGGGGCTGGCAGCCCCAGCATTTT.

The V gene is TRBV5-4, the J gene TRBJ2-1; 7 positions match TRBD2. Germline CDR1 is SGHNT and CDR2 is YYREEE (reference sequence). The V and J ends lost 1 base and 0 bases, in that order; junction bases with no gene match: 4. CDR3 length: 16 amino acids. As DNA, the CDR3 is TGTGCCAGCAGCTTGCCTCGCGGGGGCTCCTACAATGAGCAGTTCTTC. Its protein product is CASSLPRGGSYNEQFF.

This chain uses TRBV4-3 with TRBJ1-4; 12 positions agree with TRBD1. Per the germline V gene, CDR1 is LGHNA and CDR2 is YSLEER. V shed 3 bases and J 8 bases; nucleotides not matched to a gene: 10. The length of the CDR3 is 17 residues. The CDR3 region has the DNA TGCGCCAGCAGCCATTTCCTCCGGGACAGGGGGCTGGAAAAACTGTTTTTT. This gives the protein CASSHFLRDRGLEKLFF.

The chain has TRBV5-1 and TRBJ1-2; 11 nucleotides line up with TRBD1. The junction had 5 bases not matched to a gene; V was cut back by 4 bases and J by 6 bases. The CDR3 is made up of 14 amino acids. Germline V gene lookup returns CDR1 SGHRS and CDR2 YFSETQ. CDR3 nucleotides: TGCGCCAGCAGCCCGGGACAGGGGGTAGATGGCTACACCTTC. This gives the protein CASSPGQGVDGYTF.

The chain joins TRBV6-5 to TRBJ1-6, with D perhaps matching TRBD1 (5 bases). The ends were cut back, 2 bases at V and 10 bases at J, with 9 bases in the middle. Per the germline V gene, CDR1 is MNHEY and CDR2 is SVGAGI. The CDR3 consists of 13 residues. CDR3 amino acids: CASSYDSGSPLHF. For the CDR3, the DNA is TGTGCCAGCAGTTACGACAGCGGCTCACCCCTCCACTTT.

The J gene is TRBJ1-3, the V gene TRBV5-8, with a tentative D call TRBD1 (5 bases). This CDR3 is built from 16 residues. CDR1 is SGHTS and CDR2 is YDEGEE in the germline V gene. V was trimmed by 2 bases and J by 2 bases, leaving 14 bases between them. CDR3: CASSLGVQVAGNTIYF. In DNA, the CDR3 is TGTGCCAGCAGCTTAGGAGTACAGGTGGCTGGAAACACCATATATTTT.

The J gene is TRBJ2-3, the V gene TRBV30; 8 bases are a match to TRBD2. Germline trimming cut 5 bases from V and 0 bases from J; bases unmatched to any gene: 7. In germline, CDR1 is GTSNPN, CDR2 SVGIG (reference sequence). The CDR3 is 15 residues long. The CDR3 spells CAWGPLAVSTDTQYF. The CDR3 coding sequence is TGTGCCTGGGGACCACTAGCGGTTAGCACAGATACGCAGTATTTT.

The V gene is TRBV16, the J gene TRBJ2-3; 10 bases are a match to TRBD1. This CDR3 has 15 residues. With 5 bases clipped from V and 3 bases from J, the junction kept 5 bases outside the gene matches. Germline CDR1 KGHSY, CDR2 FQNENV. CDR3 region: CASSFGQGGTDTQYF. The DNA for the CDR3 is TGTGCCAGCAGCTTCGGACAGGGGGGAACAGATACGCAGTATTTT.

This rearrangement joins TRBV5-1 to TRBJ1-1; perhaps TRBD1 as D (5 bases). This CDR3 has 13 amino acids. The V and J ends lost 0 bases and 10 bases respectively, with 13 bases between them. Germline V CDR1 and CDR2: SGHRS, YFSETQ. DNA for the CDR3: TGCGCCAGCAGCTTGGCCGGGGGTTTCGGAGCTTTCTTT. Translating it yields CASSLAGGFGAFF.

This clone was counted once. This rearrangement joins TRBV20-1 to TRBJ1-5, with a weak D call TRBD1 (5 bases). This CDR3 contains 13 residues. V was trimmed by 3 bases and J by 6 bases, leaving 12 bases between them. CDR1 DFQATT and CDR2 SNEGSKA come from the germline V gene (reference sequence). The CDR3 reads CSASRRGSQPQHF. As DNA, the CDR3 is TGCAGTGCTAGTCGGAGGGGCAGTCAGCCCCAGCATTTT.

The chain combines TRBV9 with TRBJ1-6, with 7 nucleotides matching TRBD1. The germline V gene has CDR1 SGDLS and CDR2 YYNGEE. This CDR3 contains 15 residues. V shed 4 bases and J 6 bases; nucleotides not matched to a gene: 7. In DNA, the CDR3 is TGTGCCAGCAGCTCATTGGGACAGAGTAATTCACCCCTCCACTTT. This codes for CASSSLGQSNSPLHF.

The chain carries TRBV5-5 and TRBJ2-1; 7 bases map to TRBD1. Looked up from germline, CDR1 is SGHKS and CDR2 is YYEKEE (reference sequence). Unmatched junction bases numbered 3, after V lost 0 bases and J lost 0 bases. The CDR3 has 16 residues. Here the CDR3 reads CASSLAGDSSYNEQFF. In nucleotides, the CDR3 is TGTGCCAGCAGCTTGGCCGGGGACAGCTCCTACAATGAGCAGTTCTTC.

CDR3 loop: CASSLEGSGGHNEQFF. The CDR3, as DNA: TGCGCCAGCAGCTTGGAGGGTAGCGGGGGGCACAATGAGCAGTTCTTC. The J gene is TRBJ2-1, the V gene TRBV5-1; 10 positions agree with TRBD2. The CDR3 has 16 amino acids. Germline V lookup: CDR1 SGHRS, CDR2 YFSETQ. J gave up 5 bases and V 0 bases, and 5 bases lay outside the gene matches.

The chain is built from TRBV27 and TRBJ1-5, with TRBD1 matching over 7 bases. V gave up 7 bases and J gave up 5 bases; unmatched junction bases: 14. Germline V gene lookup returns CDR1 MNHEY and CDR2 SMNVEV (reference sequence). This CDR3 has 16 residues. In DNA form, the CDR3 reads TGTGCCAGCAAAGAGGTAGGGCAGGGGGTTGATCAGCCCCAGCATTTT. Translation: CASKEVGQGVDQPQHF.

This clone has a single count. The chain carries TRBV6-6 and TRBJ2-7, with 9 bases identical to TRBD2. J lost 2 bases, V lost 2 bases, and 4 bases had no gene match. Germline-derived CDR1 and CDR2 are MNHNY and SVGAGI (reference sequence). The CDR3 has 15 residues. CDR3 DNA: TGTGCCAGCAGTTACAGGCTAGCGGGGACCTACGAGCAGTACTTC. Amino acids: CASSYRLAGTYEQYF.

This clone was detected once. The chain is built from TRBV28 and TRBJ2-7, with 8 bases matching TRBD2. The CDR3 runs 15 residues. Germline trimming cut 4 bases from V and 4 bases from J; bases unmatched to any gene: 9. CDR1 is MDHEN and CDR2 is SYDVKM in the germline V gene. The CDR3 protein is CASSSGGAQVYEQYF. In nucleotides, the CDR3 is TGTGCCAGCAGTTCCGGGGGGGCGCAAGTTTACGAGCAGTACTTC.

The chain links TRBV6-2 or TRBV6-3 to TRBJ2-2, with 7 nucleotides matching TRBD1. Germline V CDR1 and CDR2: MNHEY, SVGEGT. The CDR3 totals 14 residues. V shed 4 bases, J shed 2 bases, and the junction held 1 base outside the gene matches. CDR3 DNA sequence: TGTGCCAGCAGTTGGGACAGTAACACCGGGGAGCTGTTTTTT. Protein: CASSWDSNTGELFF.

The chain combines TRBV7-2 with TRBJ2-7; no firm D call. Germline-derived CDR1 and CDR2 are SGHTA and FQGNSA. Trimming removed 5 bases from V and 0 bases from J, with 14 bases in between. The CDR3 is 15 residues long. CDR3 residues: CASSVTATSSYEQYF. CDR3 sequence (DNA): TGTGCCAGCAGCGTTACAGCAACCTCCTCCTACGAGCAGTACTTC.

The rearrangement links TRBV28 to TRBJ1-5; 7 bases match TRBD1. Germline CDR1 MDHEN, CDR2 SYDVKM. With V trimmed by 6 bases and J by 4 bases, 6 bases remained unmatched. The CDR3 is 14 amino acids. The CDR3 loop is CASSVTGANQPQHF. CDR3 coding DNA: TGTGCCAGCAGCGTTACAGGGGCGAATCAGCCCCAGCATTTT.

V and J are TRBV11-2 and TRBJ1-1; D might be TRBD1 (5 bases). The germline V gene has CDR1 SGHAT and CDR2 FQNNGV. This CDR3 contains 13 residues. V dropped 8 bases and J dropped 6 bases, with 16 bases sitting between them. The CDR3 here is CASALGWGAEAFF. In DNA, the CDR3 is TGTGCCAGCGCTTTGGGTTGGGGGGCTGAAGCTTTCTTT. Full variable domain (missing parts from reference TRBV11-2 and TRBJ1-1): EAGVAQSPRYKIIEKRQSVAFWCNPISGHATLYWYQQILGQGPKLLIQFQNNGVVDDSQLPKDRFSAERLKGVDSTLKIQPAKLEDSAVYLCASALGWGAEAFFGQGTRLTVV.